In this sample, the clone carrying this T cell receptor beta chain turned up a few times. The sample originates from a study of cytomegalovirus exposure and HLA in healthy donors. In the study overall: Within an early data release were about 85 million unique TCRs drawn from HLA-typed donors.

The PCR used 60 Vbeta and 13 Jbeta primers. Repertoires were generated with immunoSEQ multiplex PCR, while TCRdb's copy carries only in-frame clones and drops some. This table holds about 180,000 clones, 60% to 85% found once. The CDR3 has 11 residues. The V end lost 0 bases, the J end lost 11 bases, and 10 bases lay between the germline ends. CDR1 and CDR2 from the germline V gene are GTSNPN and SVGIG (reference sequence). This chain links TRBV30 with TRBJ1-2; D perhaps matches TRBD1 (5 bases). The sequence derives from a man aged 18 to 35 in good health and CMV-seronegative. Sequencing was carried out using PBMCs. In DNA, the CDR3 is TGTGCCTGGAGTGTAGGGGTTGGATACACCTTC. Amino acids: CAWSVGVGYTF.